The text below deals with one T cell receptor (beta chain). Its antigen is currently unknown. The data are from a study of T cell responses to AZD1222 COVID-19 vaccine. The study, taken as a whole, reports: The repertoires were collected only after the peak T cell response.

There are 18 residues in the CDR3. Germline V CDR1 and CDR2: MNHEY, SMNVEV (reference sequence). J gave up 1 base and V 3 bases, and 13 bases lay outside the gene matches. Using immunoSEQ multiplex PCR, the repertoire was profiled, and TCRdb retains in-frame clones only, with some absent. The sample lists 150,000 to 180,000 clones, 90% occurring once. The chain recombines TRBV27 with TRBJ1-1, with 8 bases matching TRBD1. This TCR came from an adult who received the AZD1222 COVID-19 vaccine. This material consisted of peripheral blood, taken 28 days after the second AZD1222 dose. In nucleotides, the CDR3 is TGTGCCAGCAGTTTCAAGCCCCCCCGACAGGGGCGGAACACTGAAGCTTTCTTT. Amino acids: CASSFKPPRQGRNTEAFF.